The 8 T cell receptor beta chains reported below all come from one sample, sequenced in a study of T cell repertoires in cytomegalovirus infection. Each CDR3 protein gets one entry after TCRdb re-called the reads with MiXCR. The profile shows under 600,000 distinct CDR3 sequences, 16% of them singletons. Specimen: CD8+ T cells from PBMCs. These TCRs come from a human donor in good health (CMV status not recorded). Some clones in this sample may be carry-over from other donors' samples.

The chain links TRBV11-2 to TRBJ2-7, with TRBD2 as a possible D gene (5 bases). CDR1 is SGHAT, CDR2 FQNNGV, per germline. Trimming left V 6 bases short and J 8 bases short, with 14 bases between. The length of the CDR3 is 12 residues. CDR3 loop: CASSQAGIKQYF. DNA for the CDR3: TGTGCCAGCAGTCAAGCCGGGATCAAGCAGTACTTC.

This clonotype was seen only a few times. The chain employs TRBV9 and TRBJ2-1; D not certain. Germline loops: CDR1 SGDLS, CDR2 YYNGEE. This CDR3 is built from 16 residues. The V gene lost 0 bases and the J gene lost 6 bases, with 16 bases spanning the gap. The CDR3 nucleotides are TGTGCCAGCAGCGTAGATAAAGGGTCGTCGGGCAATGAGCAGTTCTTC. It specifies CASSVDKGSSGNEQFF.

The V gene is TRBV4-1, the J gene TRBJ2-1; weak D call: TRBD2 (6 bases). This CDR3 is 13 amino acids long. Looked up from germline, CDR1 is MGHRA and CDR2 is YSYEKL. Trimming left V 4 bases short and J 6 bases short, with 10 bases between. In DNA, the CDR3 is TGCGCCAGCAGCCCCATTAGCGGCAATGAGCAGTTCTTC. This encodes CASSPISGNEQFF.

This clonotype was counted many times. The rearrangement links TRBV7-9 to TRBJ1-1, with D hard to call. The CDR3 runs 16 residues. The V gene lost 5 bases and the J gene lost 1 base, with 17 bases spanning the gap. The V gene's germline CDR1 is SEHNR and CDR2 FQNEAQ (reference sequence). The CDR3 region is CASSPRGSLGNTEAFF. The CDR3 bases are TGTGCCAGCAGCCCCCGCGGGAGTTTGGGGAACACTGAAGCTTTCTTT.

In its sample, this clonotype was seen a few times. J is TRBJ2-3 and V is TRBV3-1; D unclear. Germline V gene data show CDR1 as LGHDT and CDR2 as YNNKEL (reference sequence). V was shortened by 2 bases and J by 1 base, with 7 bases between the two germline ends. The CDR3 is 14 amino acids. In nucleotides, the CDR3 is TGTGCCAGCAGCCAAAGTAGGGGCACAGATACGCAGTATTTT. Protein product: CASSQSRGTDTQYF.

This clonotype was counted between two and nine times. The chain uses TRBV11-1 and TRBJ2-1; weak D call: TRBD2 (5 bases). The germline V gene encodes CDR1 SGHAT and CDR2 FQDESV (reference sequence). V was trimmed by 7 bases and J by 8 bases, leaving 21 bases between them. There are 15 residues in the CDR3. The CDR3 loop reads CASTPHRRVEDEQFF. As DNA, the CDR3 is TGTGCCAGCACTCCCCACCGGCGGGTGGAGGATGAGCAGTTCTTC.

There are a few counts of this clonotype. The rearrangement joins TRBV27 to TRBJ2-7; 12 nucleotides align to TRBD2. Trimming at V came to 0 bases and at J to 2 bases, leaving 11 bases not matched to a gene. This CDR3 region has 19 residues. Germline V gene sequence: CDR1 MNHEY, CDR2 SMNVEV (reference sequence). The CDR3, as DNA: TGTGCCAGCAGTTTATCAGGGCTAGCGGGAGGGCCTGTAGCCTACGAGCAGTACTTC. Translation gives CASSLSGLAGGPVAYEQYF.

This clonotype was observed at least ten times. V and J are TRBV27 and TRBJ2-1, with D unresolved. The V end lost 1 base, the J end lost 7 bases, and 35 bases lay between the germline ends. The CDR3 has 22 amino acids. Per germline, CDR1 MNHEY and CDR2 SMNVEV (reference sequence). CDR3 sequence reads: CASSLLGIGLSVPNPLKNEQFF. DNA for the CDR3: TGTGCCAGCAGTTTATTAGGGATCGGGCTGAGTGTCCCCAACCCACTAAAGAATGAGCAGTTCTTC.